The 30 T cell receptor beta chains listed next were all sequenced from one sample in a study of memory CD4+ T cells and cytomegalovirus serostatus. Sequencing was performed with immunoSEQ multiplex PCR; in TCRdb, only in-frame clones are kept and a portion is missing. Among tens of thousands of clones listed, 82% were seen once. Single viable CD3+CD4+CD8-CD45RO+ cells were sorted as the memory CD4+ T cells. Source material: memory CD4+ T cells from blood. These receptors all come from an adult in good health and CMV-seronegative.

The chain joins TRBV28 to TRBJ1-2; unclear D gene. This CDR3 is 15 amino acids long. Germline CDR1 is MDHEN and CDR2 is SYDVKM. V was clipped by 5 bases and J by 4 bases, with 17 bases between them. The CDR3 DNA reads TGTGCCAGCAGTCTGAACCCAGGACTTCGCTATGGCTACACCTTC. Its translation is CASSLNPGLRYGYTF.

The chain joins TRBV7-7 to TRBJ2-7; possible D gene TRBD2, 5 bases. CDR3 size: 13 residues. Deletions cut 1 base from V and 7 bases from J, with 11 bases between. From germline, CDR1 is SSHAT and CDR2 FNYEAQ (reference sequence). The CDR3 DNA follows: TGTGCCAGCAGCTTAGTTCGGGGAGTGGAGCAGTACTTC. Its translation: CASSLVRGVEQYF.

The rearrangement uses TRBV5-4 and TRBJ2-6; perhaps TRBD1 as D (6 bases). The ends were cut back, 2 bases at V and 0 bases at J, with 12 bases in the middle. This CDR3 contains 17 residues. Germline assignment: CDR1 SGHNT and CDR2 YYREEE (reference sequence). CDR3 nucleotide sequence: TGTGCCAGCAGCTTAAGTGGGGGCGTCTCTGGGGCCAACGTCCTGACTTTC. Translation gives CASSLSGGVSGANVLTF.

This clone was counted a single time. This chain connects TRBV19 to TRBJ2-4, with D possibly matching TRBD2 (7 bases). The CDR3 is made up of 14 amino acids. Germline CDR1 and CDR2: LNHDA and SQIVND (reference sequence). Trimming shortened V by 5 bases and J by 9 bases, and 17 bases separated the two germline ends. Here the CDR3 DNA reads TGTGCCAGTAGTCGTCGGGGGGCAGAGGGCATTCAGTACTTC. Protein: CASSRRGAEGIQYF.

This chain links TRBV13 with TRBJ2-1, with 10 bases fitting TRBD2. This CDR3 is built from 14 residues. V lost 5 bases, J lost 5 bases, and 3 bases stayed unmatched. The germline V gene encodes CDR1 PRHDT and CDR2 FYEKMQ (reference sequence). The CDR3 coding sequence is TGTGCCAGCAGCCCTGGACTAGCGGACAATGAGCAGTTCTTC. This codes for CASSPGLADNEQFF.

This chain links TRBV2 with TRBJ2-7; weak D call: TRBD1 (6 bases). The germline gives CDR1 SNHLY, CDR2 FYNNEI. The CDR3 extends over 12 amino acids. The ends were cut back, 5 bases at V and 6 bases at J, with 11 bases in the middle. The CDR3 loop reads CASSQQGFEQYF. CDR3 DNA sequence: TGTGCCAGCAGTCAGCAGGGGTTCGAGCAGTACTTC.

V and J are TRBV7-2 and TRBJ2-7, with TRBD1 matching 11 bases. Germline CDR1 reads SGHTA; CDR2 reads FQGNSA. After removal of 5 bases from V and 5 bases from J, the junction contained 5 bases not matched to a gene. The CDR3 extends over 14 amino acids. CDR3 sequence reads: CASSPDRGPNEQYF. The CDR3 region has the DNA TGTGCCAGCAGCCCGGACAGGGGGCCAAACGAGCAGTACTTC.

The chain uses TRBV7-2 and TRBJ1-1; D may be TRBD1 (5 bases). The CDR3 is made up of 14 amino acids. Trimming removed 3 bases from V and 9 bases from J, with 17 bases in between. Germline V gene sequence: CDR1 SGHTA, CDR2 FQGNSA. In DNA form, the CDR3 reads TGTGCCAGCAGCTTCGACGCGGCGGAGGGGAAAGCTTTCTTT. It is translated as CASSFDAAEGKAFF.

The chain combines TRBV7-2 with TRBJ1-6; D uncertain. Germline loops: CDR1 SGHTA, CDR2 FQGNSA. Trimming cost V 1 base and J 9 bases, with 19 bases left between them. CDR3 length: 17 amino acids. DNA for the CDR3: TGTGCCAGCAGCTTAGTACCCTCTGGGCTAGGCAGTTCACCCCTCCACTTT. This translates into CASSLVPSGLGSSPLHF.

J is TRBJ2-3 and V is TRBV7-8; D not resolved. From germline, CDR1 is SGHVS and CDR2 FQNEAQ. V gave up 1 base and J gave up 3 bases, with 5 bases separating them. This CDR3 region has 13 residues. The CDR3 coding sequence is TGTGCCAGCAGCTTAGACCAGACAGATACGCAGTATTTT. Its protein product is CASSLDQTDTQYF.

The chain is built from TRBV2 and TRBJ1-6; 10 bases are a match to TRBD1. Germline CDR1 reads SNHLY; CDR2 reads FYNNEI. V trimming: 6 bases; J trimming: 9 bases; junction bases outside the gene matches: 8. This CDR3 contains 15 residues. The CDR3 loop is CASSVGTGVGSPLHF. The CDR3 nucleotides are TGTGCCAGCAGCGTAGGGACAGGGGTGGGTTCACCCCTCCACTTT.

The CDR3 nucleotides are TGTGCCAGCAGCGAAGGACTAGCGGGCGGCGAGCAGTACTTC. It encodes CASSEGLAGGEQYF. This chain uses TRBV7-3 with TRBJ2-7; 11 nucleotides align to TRBD2. This CDR3 comprises 14 residues. The V gene end was trimmed by 5 bases and the J gene end by 6 bases; junction bases not matched to a gene: 6. The germline V gene has CDR1 SGHTA and CDR2 FQGTGA.

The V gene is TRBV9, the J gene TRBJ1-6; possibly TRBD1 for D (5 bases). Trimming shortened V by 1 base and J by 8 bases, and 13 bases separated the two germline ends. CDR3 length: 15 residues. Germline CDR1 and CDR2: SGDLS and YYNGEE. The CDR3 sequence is CASSVLGGGDSPLHF. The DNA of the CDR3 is TGTGCCAGCAGCGTACTTGGGGGGGGAGATTCACCCCTCCACTTT. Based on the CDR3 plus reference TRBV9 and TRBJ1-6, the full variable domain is DSGVTQTPKHLITATGQRVTLRCSPRSGDLSVYWYQQSLDQGLQFLIQYYNGEERAKGNILERFSAQQFPDLHSELNLSSLELGDSALYFCASSVLGGGDSPLHFGNGTRLTVT.

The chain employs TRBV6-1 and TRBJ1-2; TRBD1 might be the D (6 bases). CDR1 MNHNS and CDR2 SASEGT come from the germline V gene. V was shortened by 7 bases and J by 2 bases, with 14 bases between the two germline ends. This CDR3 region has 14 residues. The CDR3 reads CASTLRGGNYGYTF. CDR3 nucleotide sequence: TGTGCCAGCACCCTAAGGGGGGGGAACTATGGCTACACCTTC.

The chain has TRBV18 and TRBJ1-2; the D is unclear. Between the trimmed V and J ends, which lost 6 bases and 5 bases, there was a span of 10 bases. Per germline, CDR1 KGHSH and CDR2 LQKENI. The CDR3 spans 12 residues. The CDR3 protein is CASSNGIYGYTF. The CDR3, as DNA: TGTGCCAGCTCCAACGGGATTTATGGCTACACCTTC.

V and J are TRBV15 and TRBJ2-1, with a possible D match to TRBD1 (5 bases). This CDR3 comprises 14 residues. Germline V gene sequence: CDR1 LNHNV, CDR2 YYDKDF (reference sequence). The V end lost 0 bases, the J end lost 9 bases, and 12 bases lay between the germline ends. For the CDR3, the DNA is TGTGCCACCAGCAGAGATGCAGGGTTGGGTGAGCAGTTCTTC. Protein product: CATSRDAGLGEQFF.

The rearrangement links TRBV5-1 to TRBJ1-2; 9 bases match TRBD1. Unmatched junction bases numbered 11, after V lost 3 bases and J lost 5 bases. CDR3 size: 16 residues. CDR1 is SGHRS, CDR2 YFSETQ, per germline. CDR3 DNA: TGCGCCAGCAGCTCCGGGACAGGGACCAATCGATATGGCTACACCTTC. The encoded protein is CASSSGTGTNRYGYTF.

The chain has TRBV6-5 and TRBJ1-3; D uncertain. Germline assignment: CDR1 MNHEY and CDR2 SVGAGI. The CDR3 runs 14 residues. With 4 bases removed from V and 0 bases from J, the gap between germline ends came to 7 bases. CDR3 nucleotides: TGTGCCAGCAGTTCTTTCGACTCTGGAAACACCATATATTTT. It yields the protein CASSSFDSGNTIYF.

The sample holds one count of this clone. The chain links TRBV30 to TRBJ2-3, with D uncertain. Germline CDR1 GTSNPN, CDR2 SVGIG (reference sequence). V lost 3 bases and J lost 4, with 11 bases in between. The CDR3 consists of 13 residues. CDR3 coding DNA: TGTGCCTGGAGCCCATATAGGGCAGATACGCAGTATTTT. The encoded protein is CAWSPYRADTQYF.

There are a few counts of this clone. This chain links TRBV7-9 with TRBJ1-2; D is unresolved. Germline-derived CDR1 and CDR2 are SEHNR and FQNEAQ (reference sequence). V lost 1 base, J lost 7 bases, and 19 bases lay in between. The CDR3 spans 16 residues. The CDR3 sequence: CASSLEWPTSQGGYTF. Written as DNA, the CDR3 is TGTGCCAGCAGCTTAGAGTGGCCCACAAGTCAAGGTGGCTACACCTTC. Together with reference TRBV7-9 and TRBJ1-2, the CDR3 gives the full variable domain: DTGVSQNPRHKITKRGQNVTFRCDPISEHNRLYWYRQTLGQGPEFLTYFQNEAQLEKSRLLSDRFSAERPKGSFSTLEIQRTEQGDSAMYLCASSLEWPTSQGGYTFGSGTRLTVV.

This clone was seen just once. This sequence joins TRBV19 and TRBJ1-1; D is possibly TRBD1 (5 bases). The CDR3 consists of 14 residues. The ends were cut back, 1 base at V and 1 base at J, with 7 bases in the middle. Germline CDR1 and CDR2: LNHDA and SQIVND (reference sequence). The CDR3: CASSIVTENTEAFF. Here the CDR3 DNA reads TGTGCCAGTAGTATAGTGACAGAGAACACTGAAGCTTTCTTT.

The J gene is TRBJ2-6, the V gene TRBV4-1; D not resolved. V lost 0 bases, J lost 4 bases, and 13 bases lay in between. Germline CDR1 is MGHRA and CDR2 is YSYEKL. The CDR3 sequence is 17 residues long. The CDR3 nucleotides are TGCGCCAGCAGCCAAGATGTCCAGGTTTCAGGGGCCAACGTCCTGACTTTC. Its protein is CASSQDVQVSGANVLTF.

The CDR3 nucleotides are TGCGCCAGCAGCTTTACAGGATTGGCAACTAATGAAAAACTGTTTTTT. This encodes CASSFTGLATNEKLFF. The chain employs TRBV5-1 and TRBJ1-4; the D gene is possibly TRBD1 (5 bases). The CDR3 is 16 residues long. V was shortened by 2 bases and J by 0 bases, with 11 bases between the two germline ends. Germline V lookup: CDR1 SGHRS, CDR2 YFSETQ.

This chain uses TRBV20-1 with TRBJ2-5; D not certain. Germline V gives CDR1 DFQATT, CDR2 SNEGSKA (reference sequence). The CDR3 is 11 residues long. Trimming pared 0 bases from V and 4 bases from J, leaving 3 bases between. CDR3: CSARDLETQYF. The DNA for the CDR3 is TGCAGTGCTAGAGATTTAGAGACCCAGTACTTC.

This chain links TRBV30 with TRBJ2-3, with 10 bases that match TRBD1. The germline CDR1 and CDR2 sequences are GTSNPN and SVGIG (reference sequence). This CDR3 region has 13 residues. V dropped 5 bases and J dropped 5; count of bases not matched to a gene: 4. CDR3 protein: CAWDRGRGDTQYF. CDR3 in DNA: TGTGCCTGGGACAGGGGGCGAGGAGATACGCAGTATTTT.

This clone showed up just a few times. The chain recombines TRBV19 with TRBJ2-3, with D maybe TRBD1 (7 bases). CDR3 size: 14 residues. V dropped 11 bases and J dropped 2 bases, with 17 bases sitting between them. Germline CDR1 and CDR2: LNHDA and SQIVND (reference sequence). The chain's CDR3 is CASGPGGITDTQYF. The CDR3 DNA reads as TGTGCCTCAGGGCCAGGGGGGATCACAGATACGCAGTATTTT.

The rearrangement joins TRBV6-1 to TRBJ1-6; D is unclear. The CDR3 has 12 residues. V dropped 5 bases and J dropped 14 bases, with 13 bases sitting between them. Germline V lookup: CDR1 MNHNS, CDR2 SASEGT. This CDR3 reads CASSPLSGTLHF. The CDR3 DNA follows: TGTGCCAGCAGTCCCCTCAGCGGCACCCTCCACTTT.

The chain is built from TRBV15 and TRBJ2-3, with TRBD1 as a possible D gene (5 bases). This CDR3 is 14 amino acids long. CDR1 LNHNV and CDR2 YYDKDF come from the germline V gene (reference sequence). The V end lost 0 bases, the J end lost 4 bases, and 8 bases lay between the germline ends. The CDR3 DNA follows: TGTGCCACCAGCAGAGATAGGGGTTCAGATACGCAGTATTTT. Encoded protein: CATSRDRGSDTQYF.

The CDR3 nucleotides read TGTGCCAGCAGCGCGGGACAGGGTAAGGGGACCTACGAGCAGTACTTC. As protein: CASSAGQGKGTYEQYF. The chain uses TRBV11-1 and TRBJ2-7; 9 bases align to TRBD1. This CDR3 has 16 amino acids. Germline lookup yields CDR1 SGHAT and CDR2 FQDESV (reference sequence). Trimming removed 5 bases from V and 2 bases from J; junction bases left unmatched: 10. The variable domain in full, with the rest retrieved from reference TRBV11-1 and TRBJ2-7, is EAEVAQSPRYKITEKSQAVAFWCDPISGHATLYWYRQILGQGPELLVQFQDESVVDDSQLPKDRFSAERLKGVDSTLKIQPAELGDSAMYLCASSAGQGKGTYEQYFGPGTRLTVT.

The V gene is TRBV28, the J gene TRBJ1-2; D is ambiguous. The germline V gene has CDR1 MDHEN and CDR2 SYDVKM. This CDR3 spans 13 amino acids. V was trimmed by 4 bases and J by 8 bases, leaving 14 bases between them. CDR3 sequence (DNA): TGTGCCAGCAGTTCCACCGCGGGGAGGGGCTACACCTTC. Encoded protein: CASSSTAGRGYTF.